This is a list of T cell receptor beta chains from one sample in a study of blood T cell repertoires in COVID-19. TCRdb's table, derived via immunoSEQ multiplex PCR, lists solely in-frame clones and lacks some. The sample contains tens of thousands of clones, about 88% of which appear only once. The sequenced material came from peripheral blood. The receptors shown here come from a human donor in a cohort sampled during active COVID-19. The CDR3 runs from the conserved cysteine through the conserved F or W. The order of the fields is clone size, D gene, V gene, J gene, CDR3 DNA, CDR3 protein. A D gene is named only where the DNA matches it firmly. A clone size is listed for some rows: how often the clone was seen (once, few, many), or a class if it is expanded.

abundance: NA
d_gene: NA
v_gene: TRBV3-1/TRBV3-2
j_gene: TRBJ2-3
CDR3nt: TGTGCCAGCAGCCAAGGTCCCACGCGGGGCACAGATACGCAGTATTTT
CDR3aa: CASSQGPTRGTDTQYF

abundance: NA
d_gene: TRBD2
v_gene: TRBV7-3
j_gene: TRBJ2-2
CDR3nt: TGTGCCAGCAGCGCGTCGCTAGCGGAGAGGACCGGGGAGCTGTTTTTT
CDR3aa: CASSASLAERTGELFF

abundance: NA
d_gene: NA
v_gene: TRBV12-5
j_gene: TRBJ2-7
CDR3nt: TGTGCTAGTGGTTACGGGGGCTCCTACGAGCAGTACTTC
CDR3aa: CASGYGGSYEQYF

abundance: NA
d_gene: TRBD1
v_gene: TRBV5-1
j_gene: TRBJ1-1
CDR3nt: TGCGCCAGCCGAGCCGGGACAGGGGTAATGAACACTGAAGCTTTCTTT
CDR3aa: CASRAGTGVMNTEAFF

abundance: NA
d_gene: TRBD2
v_gene: TRBV7-8
j_gene: TRBJ2-2
CDR3nt: TGTGCCAGCAGCTTAAGGACTAGAAGAGACGGGGAGCTGTTTTTT
CDR3aa: CASSLRTRRDGELFF

abundance: few
d_gene: NA
v_gene: TRBV1
j_gene: TRBJ1-2
CDR3nt: TGCACCCAAGGGAGTGGAGGGGCTTTTAATGGCTACACCTTC
CDR3aa: CTQGSGGAFNGYTF

abundance: NA
d_gene: TRBD2
v_gene: TRBV3-1/TRBV3-2
j_gene: TRBJ2-1
CDR3nt: TGTGCCAGCAGCCCTCCGGGACTAGCGGGAGGGATCAATGAGCAGTTCTTC
CDR3aa: CASSPPGLAGGINEQFF

abundance: few
d_gene: NA
v_gene: TRBV10-1
j_gene: TRBJ2-7
CDR3nt: TGCGCCAGCAGTGAGTCGGGCCACGGCTCCTACGAGCAGTACTTC
CDR3aa: CASSESGHGSYEQYF

abundance: NA
d_gene: TRBD1
v_gene: TRBV24-1
j_gene: TRBJ2-3
CDR3nt: TGTGCCACCAGTGGTGACAGGGTGGAGATGGGGACAGATACGCAGTATTTT
CDR3aa: CATSGDRVEMGTDTQYF

abundance: NA
d_gene: NA
v_gene: TRBV4-1
j_gene: TRBJ1-2
CDR3nt: TGCGCCAGCAGCCAAGGCGCGGGGTACGGCTACACCTTC
CDR3aa: CASSQGAGYGYTF

abundance: once
d_gene: TRBD1
v_gene: TRBV5-1
j_gene: TRBJ1-2
CDR3nt: TGCGCCAGCAGCTTTGCGACAGGGTCGGATGGCTACACCTTC
CDR3aa: CASSFATGSDGYTF

abundance: NA
d_gene: NA
v_gene: TRBV18
j_gene: TRBJ1-3
CDR3nt: TGTGCCAGCTCACCAACCTCTCCGCAGGGCGGAAACACCATATATTTT
CDR3aa: CASSPTSPQGGNTIYF

abundance: NA
d_gene: NA
v_gene: TRBV28
j_gene: TRBJ1-1
CDR3nt: TGTGCCAGCAAAACTACAGGGCGCACTGAAGCTTTCTTT
CDR3aa: CASKTTGRTEAFF

abundance: NA
d_gene: TRBD2
v_gene: TRBV2
j_gene: TRBJ2-3
CDR3nt: TGTGCCAGCAGTGACCTAGCGGGTCAATCAGATACGCAGTATTTT
CDR3aa: CASSDLAGQSDTQYF

abundance: NA
d_gene: TRBD1
v_gene: TRBV30
j_gene: TRBJ2-6
CDR3nt: TGTGCCTGGGGGACAGGGGGCTCCGGGGCCAACGTCCTGACTTTC
CDR3aa: CAWGTGGSGANVLTF

abundance: NA
d_gene: TRBD2
v_gene: TRBV6-4
j_gene: TRBJ2-5
CDR3nt: TGTGCCAGCAGTGAACTAGCGGGAGGGCAAGAGACCCAGTACTTC
CDR3aa: CASSELAGGQETQYF

abundance: once
d_gene: TRBD1
v_gene: TRBV16
j_gene: TRBJ1-5
CDR3nt: TGTGCCAGCAGCCAAACAGGGGGCGTCGGCAATCAGCCCCAGCATTTT
CDR3aa: CASSQTGGVGNQPQHF

abundance: NA
d_gene: NA
v_gene: TRBV7-6
j_gene: TRBJ1-4
CDR3nt: TGTGCCAGCAGTTCTCTTGGGGGGGCGACTAATGAAAAACTGTTTTTT
CDR3aa: CASSSLGGATNEKLFF

abundance: NA
d_gene: NA
v_gene: TRBV9
j_gene: TRBJ2-1
CDR3nt: TGTGCCAGCAGCAACCGGGACTCCTACAATGAGCAGTTCTTC
CDR3aa: CASSNRDSYNEQFF

abundance: NA
d_gene: NA
v_gene: TRBV10-2
j_gene: TRBJ1-1
CDR3nt: TGCGCCAGCAGTCAGGGACAGAACACTGAAGCTTTCTTT
CDR3aa: CASSQGQNTEAFF

abundance: NA
d_gene: TRBD1
v_gene: TRBV29-1
j_gene: TRBJ1-2
CDR3nt: TGCAGCGTCGTCGGGACAGCTAACTATGGCTACACCTTC
CDR3aa: CSVVGTANYGYTF

abundance: once
d_gene: NA
v_gene: TRBV18
j_gene: TRBJ1-4
CDR3nt: TGTGCCAGCTCACCATCAAGATGGGCAAATGAAAAACTGTTTTTT
CDR3aa: CASSPSRWANEKLFF

abundance: once
d_gene: NA
v_gene: TRBV7-9
j_gene: TRBJ2-2
CDR3nt: TGTGCCAGCAGCTTCCGGACCGGGACACTTCTAACCGGGGAGCTGTTTTTT
CDR3aa: CASSFRTGTLLTGELFF

abundance: NA
d_gene: TRBD2
v_gene: TRBV5-1
j_gene: TRBJ2-5
CDR3nt: TGCGCCAGCAGCTGGAATCCCTCCAGCGGGAGGCAGTGGGAGACCCAGTACTTC
CDR3aa: CASSWNPSSGRQWETQYF

abundance: NA
d_gene: TRBD1
v_gene: TRBV4-1
j_gene: TRBJ1-4
CDR3nt: TGCGCCAGCAGCCCCGGACAGGGGGCGTCGATTACTAATGAAAAACTGTTTTTT
CDR3aa: CASSPGQGASITNEKLFF

abundance: few
d_gene: NA
v_gene: TRBV6-1
j_gene: TRBJ2-7
CDR3nt: TGTGCCAGCAGTGAGCAGTCCGGGACACCCTACGAGCAGTACTTC
CDR3aa: CASSEQSGTPYEQYF

abundance: NA
d_gene: TRBD1
v_gene: TRBV9
j_gene: TRBJ2-3
CDR3nt: TGTGCCAGCAGCCCTGGACAGGGAACAGATACGCAGTATTTT
CDR3aa: CASSPGQGTDTQYF

abundance: NA
d_gene: TRBD1
v_gene: TRBV6-5
j_gene: TRBJ1-3
CDR3nt: TGTGCCAGCAGACAGGGGGTAGGAAACACCATATATTTT
CDR3aa: CASRQGVGNTIYF

abundance: NA
d_gene: TRBD1
v_gene: TRBV28
j_gene: TRBJ1-1
CDR3nt: TGTGCCAGCAGTCCTACAGGGGGCACTGAAGCTTTCTTT
CDR3aa: CASSPTGGTEAFF

abundance: NA
d_gene: NA
v_gene: TRBV21-1
j_gene: TRBJ2-7
CDR3nt: TGTGCCAGCAGCTTACGACAGTGGACCTCCTACGAGCAGTACTTC
CDR3aa: CASSLRQWTSYEQYF

abundance: NA
d_gene: TRBD1
v_gene: TRBV7-9
j_gene: TRBJ2-1
CDR3nt: TGTGCCAGCAGCTTAGCCCCGGGACAGGGGGTTGCGCAGTTCTTC
CDR3aa: CASSLAPGQGVAQFF

abundance: NA
d_gene: TRBD1
v_gene: TRBV6-5
j_gene: TRBJ1-1
CDR3nt: TGTGCCAGCAGTCACAGGGGTCAGGACACTGAAGCTTTCTTT
CDR3aa: CASSHRGQDTEAFF

abundance: NA
d_gene: TRBD1
v_gene: TRBV6-5
j_gene: TRBJ2-5
CDR3nt: TGTGCCTGCAGAACAGGGGAAGAGACCCAGTACTTC
CDR3aa: CACRTGEETQYF

abundance: NA
d_gene: TRBD1
v_gene: TRBV18
j_gene: TRBJ2-6
CDR3nt: TGTGCCAGCTCATCCGGACAGGGGGCAAGTGGGGCCAACGTCCTGACTTTC
CDR3aa: CASSSGQGASGANVLTF

abundance: NA
d_gene: NA
v_gene: TRBV27
j_gene: TRBJ1-1
CDR3nt: TGTGCCAGCTCCCGCCGGGGGGCCTTGGGGACTGAAGCTTTCTTT
CDR3aa: CASSRRGALGTEAFF

abundance: NA
d_gene: TRBD1
v_gene: TRBV10-2
j_gene: TRBJ1-1
CDR3nt: TGCGCCAGCAGTTCCCAGGGGGGGAACACTGAAGCTTTCTTT
CDR3aa: CASSSQGGNTEAFF

abundance: NA
d_gene: NA
v_gene: TRBV15
j_gene: TRBJ2-2
CDR3nt: TGTGCCACCAGCGGGGGGAGAGGAGAACCCGGGGAGCTGTTTTTT
CDR3aa: CATSGGRGEPGELFF

abundance: NA
d_gene: NA
v_gene: TRBV5-1
j_gene: TRBJ1-5
CDR3nt: TGCGCCAGCAGCCCAAGGGGGGGGAACAATCAGCCCCAGCATTTT
CDR3aa: CASSPRGGNNQPQHF

abundance: NA
d_gene: TRBD2
v_gene: TRBV3-1/TRBV3-2
j_gene: TRBJ2-7
CDR3nt: TGTGCCAGCAGCCAAGCCCCCGGACTAGCGGGAAACGAGCAGTACTTC
CDR3aa: CASSQAPGLAGNEQYF

abundance: NA
d_gene: NA
v_gene: TRBV6-5
j_gene: TRBJ2-7
CDR3nt: TGTGCCATGAAGAGCTCCTACGAGCAGTACTTC
CDR3aa: CAMKSSYEQYF

abundance: once
d_gene: NA
v_gene: TRBV14
j_gene: TRBJ2-3
CDR3nt: TGTGCCAGCAGCCGTAGAACGGGACTCCCGAGGACAGATACGCAGTATTTT
CDR3aa: CASSRRTGLPRTDTQYF

abundance: NA
d_gene: NA
v_gene: TRBV19
j_gene: TRBJ2-1
CDR3nt: TGTGCCAGTAGTATCTCAGCGCAGATAACCAATGAGCAGTTCTTC
CDR3aa: CASSISAQITNEQFF

abundance: NA
d_gene: NA
v_gene: TRBV20-1
j_gene: TRBJ2-7
CDR3nt: TGCAGTGCTAGTTCCATCCCGGGGCAGTACTTC
CDR3aa: CSASSIPGQYF

abundance: NA
d_gene: NA
v_gene: TRBV5-5
j_gene: TRBJ1-4
CDR3nt: TGTGCCAGCAGTCTTGACAGGATCAAGCTAGGTGAAAAACTGTTTTTT
CDR3aa: CASSLDRIKLGEKLFF

abundance: NA
d_gene: TRBD2
v_gene: TRBV27
j_gene: TRBJ2-1
CDR3nt: TGTGCCAGCAGTGCCGGGACTAGTTACAATGAGCAGTTCTTC
CDR3aa: CASSAGTSYNEQFF

abundance: NA
d_gene: TRBD1
v_gene: TRBV16
j_gene: TRBJ1-5
CDR3nt: TGTGCCAGCAGCCTGGGACAGGGGAATCAGCCCCAGCATTTT
CDR3aa: CASSLGQGNQPQHF

abundance: few
d_gene: TRBD1
v_gene: TRBV6-2/TRBV6-3
j_gene: TRBJ2-1
CDR3nt: TGTGCCAGCAGTTACCGAGGACAGGGGGCGGATGAGCAGTTCTTC
CDR3aa: CASSYRGQGADEQFF

abundance: NA
d_gene: NA
v_gene: TRBV19
j_gene: TRBJ2-1
CDR3nt: TGTGCCAGTACCCTCGGAGGAGGGCTAGACAATGAGCAGTTCTTC
CDR3aa: CASTLGGGLDNEQFF

abundance: NA
d_gene: NA
v_gene: TRBV29-1
j_gene: TRBJ1-2
CDR3nt: TGCAGCACCGGGACATCCCTGGGGGGCTACACCTTC
CDR3aa: CSTGTSLGGYTF

abundance: NA
d_gene: NA
v_gene: TRBV9
j_gene: TRBJ2-1
CDR3nt: TGTGCCAGCAGCGCCGCACAGGATGAGCAGTTCTTC
CDR3aa: CASSAAQDEQFF

abundance: NA
d_gene: NA
v_gene: TRBV28
j_gene: TRBJ1-2
CDR3nt: TGTGCCAGCAGTTTCTCCGGGATAAGCTATGGCTACACCTTC
CDR3aa: CASSFSGISYGYTF

abundance: NA
d_gene: TRBD1
v_gene: TRBV4-1
j_gene: TRBJ2-2
CDR3nt: TGCGCCAGCAGCCCAACCGGGACAGGGGGTACTGCGACCGGGGAGCTGTTTTTT
CDR3aa: CASSPTGTGGTATGELFF

abundance: NA
d_gene: TRBD1
v_gene: TRBV27
j_gene: TRBJ1-4
CDR3nt: TGTGCCAGCAGTCCCCGACAGGGGTGGAATGAAAAACTGTTTTTT
CDR3aa: CASSPRQGWNEKLFF

abundance: NA
d_gene: TRBD1
v_gene: TRBV7-3
j_gene: TRBJ2-3
CDR3nt: TGTGCCAGCAGCCCGGACAGGCCCTCTAGCACAGATACGCAGTATTTT
CDR3aa: CASSPDRPSSTDTQYF

abundance: NA
d_gene: TRBD1
v_gene: TRBV10-3
j_gene: TRBJ1-1
CDR3nt: TGTGCCATCCGGACAGGGGCCATGAACACTGAAGCTTTCTTT
CDR3aa: CAIRTGAMNTEAFF